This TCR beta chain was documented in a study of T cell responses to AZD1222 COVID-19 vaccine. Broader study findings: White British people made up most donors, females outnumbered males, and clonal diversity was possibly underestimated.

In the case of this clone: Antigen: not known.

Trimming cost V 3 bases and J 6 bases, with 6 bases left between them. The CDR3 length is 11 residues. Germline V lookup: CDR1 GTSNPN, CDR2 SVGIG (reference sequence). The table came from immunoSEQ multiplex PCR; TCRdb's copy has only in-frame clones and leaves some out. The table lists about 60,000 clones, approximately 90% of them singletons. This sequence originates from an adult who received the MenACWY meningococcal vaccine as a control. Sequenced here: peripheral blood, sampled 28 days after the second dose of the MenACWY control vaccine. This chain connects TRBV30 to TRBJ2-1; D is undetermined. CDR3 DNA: TGTGCCTGGAGGGACGTCAATGAGCAGTTCTTC. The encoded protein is CAWRDVNEQFF.